Sequencing of this T cell receptor (beta chain) was carried out in a study of blood T cell repertoires in COVID-19. Trimming cost V 5 bases and J 2 bases; bases outside gene matches: 3. Germline CDR1 is SEHNR and CDR2 is FQNEAQ (reference sequence). This CDR3 region has 13 residues. Sequencing was performed with immunoSEQ multiplex PCR; in TCRdb, only in-frame clones are kept and a portion is missing. The sample carries about 220,000 clones, approximately 85% recorded once. This clone has a count of ten or more. The chain has TRBV7-9 and TRBJ2-7; 7 bases are a match to TRBD2. The TCR was taken from a woman in her 70s with COVID-19, enrolled during active disease. Sequenced input: peripheral blood. The CDR3 bases are TGTGCCAGCAGCCGGAGCGGGACCTACGAGCAGTACTTC. Encoded protein: CASSRSGTYEQYF.